The rows below give T cell receptor beta chains drawn from one sample of a study of blood T cell repertoires in COVID-19. The data were produced by immunoSEQ multiplex PCR, yet TCRdb's version contains in-frame clones alone and is incomplete. The top ten hold approximately 0.7% of the sample, which has some 460,000 clones, approximately 90% seen once. Sequencing was done on a sample of PBMCs or T cells enriched from blood (not recorded which). Receptors originate from a young woman who had recovered from COVID-19. Both conserved end residues are part of each CDR3. Each record gives: clone size, D gene, J gene, V gene, CDR3 DNA, CDR3 protein. A D gene is named only where the DNA matches it firmly. Size is omitted from some rows. Given values are once, few, many or a class for expanded clones.

clone size: -
D gene: -
J gene: TRBJ1-1
V gene: TRBV5-1
CDR3 DNA: TGCGCCAGCAGCTTACTCAGGGGAGACACTGAAGCTTTCTTT
CDR3 protein: CASSLLRGDTEAFF

clone size: -
D gene: TRBD1
J gene: TRBJ1-2
V gene: TRBV3-1/TRBV3-2
CDR3 DNA: TGTGCCAGCAGCCCGTTCATGGGGGACAGGACTAACTATGGCTACACCTTC
CDR3 protein: CASSPFMGDRTNYGYTF

clone size: -
D gene: TRBD1
J gene: TRBJ1-6
V gene: TRBV3-1/TRBV3-2
CDR3 DNA: TGTGCCAGCACCTTCGACAGGGCCCTCAATTCACCCCTCCACTTT
CDR3 protein: CASTFDRALNSPLHF

clone size: -
D gene: TRBD1
J gene: TRBJ1-2
V gene: TRBV3-1/TRBV3-2
CDR3 DNA: TGTGCCAGCAGCAAGACAGGGGGTGGCTACACCTTC
CDR3 protein: CASSKTGGGYTF

clone size: few
D gene: -
J gene: TRBJ1-5
V gene: TRBV15
CDR3 DNA: TGTGCCACCAGCAGAGGAGAGGGAGGAGTTCAGCCCCAGCATTTT
CDR3 protein: CATSRGEGGVQPQHF

clone size: few
D gene: TRBD2
J gene: TRBJ2-1
V gene: TRBV5-5
CDR3 DNA: TGTGCCAGCAGTCCCGGGACTAGTTCCTACAATGAGCAGTTCTTC
CDR3 protein: CASSPGTSSYNEQFF

clone size: -
D gene: -
J gene: TRBJ2-2
V gene: TRBV9
CDR3 DNA: TGTGCCAGCAGCGTAGCTCCTCGATTCTCGGAGGGCACCGGGGAGCTGTTTTTT
CDR3 protein: CASSVAPRFSEGTGELFF

clone size: -
D gene: -
J gene: TRBJ1-1
V gene: TRBV19
CDR3 DNA: TGTGCCAGTAGTAACAGGGACGGTGAAGCTTTCTTT
CDR3 protein: CASSNRDGEAFF

clone size: -
D gene: -
J gene: TRBJ1-6
V gene: TRBV9
CDR3 DNA: TGTGCCAGCAGCTTAAAGATCGGGTCACCCCTCCACTTT
CDR3 protein: CASSLKIGSPLHF

clone size: -
D gene: -
J gene: TRBJ2-7
V gene: TRBV11-2
CDR3 DNA: TGTGCCAGCAGCTTAGGAGGGGGGGGTTACGAGCAGTACTTC
CDR3 protein: CASSLGGGGYEQYF

clone size: -
D gene: -
J gene: TRBJ1-1
V gene: TRBV7-9
CDR3 DNA: TGTGCCGGGGATCCCAGGGCCTTGAACACTGAAGCTTTCTTT
CDR3 protein: CAGDPRALNTEAFF

clone size: -
D gene: TRBD1
J gene: TRBJ1-2
V gene: TRBV7-9
CDR3 DNA: TGTGCCAGCAGCCCCGGGGGACCAGGGGGCGACTATGGCTACACCTTC
CDR3 protein: CASSPGGPGGDYGYTF

clone size: -
D gene: TRBD2
J gene: TRBJ2-3
V gene: TRBV19
CDR3 DNA: TGTGCCAGTAGTACGCGGGGGGTCAACACAGATACGCAGTATTTT
CDR3 protein: CASSTRGVNTDTQYF

clone size: -
D gene: -
J gene: TRBJ1-2
V gene: TRBV12-5
CDR3 DNA: TGTGCTAGTGGTATACCTACAGTTCCCTATGGCTACACCTTC
CDR3 protein: CASGIPTVPYGYTF

clone size: once
D gene: -
J gene: TRBJ1-2
V gene: TRBV29-1
CDR3 DNA: TGCAGCTCTGCTACAGGGACCGGTGGCTACACCTTC
CDR3 protein: CSSATGTGGYTF

clone size: -
D gene: TRBD1
J gene: TRBJ1-2
V gene: TRBV19
CDR3 DNA: TGTGCCAGTATCGACCGAGGGGGCGGCTATGGCTACACCTTC
CDR3 protein: CASIDRGGGYGYTF

clone size: -
D gene: -
J gene: TRBJ2-7
V gene: TRBV6-4
CDR3 DNA: TGTGCCAGCAGTGCCGCAGGGGTCGAGCAGTACTTC
CDR3 protein: CASSAAGVEQYF

clone size: -
D gene: TRBD1
J gene: TRBJ2-5
V gene: TRBV10-3
CDR3 DNA: TGTGCCATCAGACCCGGGACAGGGATAGGCCAAGAGACCCAGTACTTC
CDR3 protein: CAIRPGTGIGQETQYF

clone size: -
D gene: -
J gene: TRBJ1-2
V gene: TRBV18
CDR3 DNA: TGTGCCAGCTCGCCGGGAAAAGGCTACACCTTC
CDR3 protein: CASSPGKGYTF

clone size: -
D gene: TRBD1
J gene: TRBJ2-2
V gene: TRBV7-6
CDR3 DNA: TGTGCCAGCAGCTTAAGCTCTGGACAGGGCCCCGGGGAGCTGTTTTTT
CDR3 protein: CASSLSSGQGPGELFF

clone size: -
D gene: -
J gene: TRBJ2-3
V gene: TRBV7-3
CDR3 DNA: TGTGCCAGCAGCTTACAGTCCGGGAAATGGGATACGCAGTATTTT
CDR3 protein: CASSLQSGKWDTQYF

clone size: -
D gene: -
J gene: TRBJ1-2
V gene: TRBV7-9
CDR3 DNA: TGTGCCAGCAGCTTCAACGGGAACTATGGCTACACCTTC
CDR3 protein: CASSFNGNYGYTF

clone size: -
D gene: TRBD1
J gene: TRBJ1-1
V gene: TRBV7-9
CDR3 DNA: TGTGCCAGCAGGGGACAGCCGTTGAACACTGAAGCTTTCTTT
CDR3 protein: CASRGQPLNTEAFF

clone size: few
D gene: -
J gene: TRBJ2-1
V gene: TRBV3-1/TRBV3-2
CDR3 DNA: TGTGCCAGCAGCCAAGGACGTGCGGATGAGCAGTTCTTC
CDR3 protein: CASSQGRADEQFF

clone size: -
D gene: -
J gene: TRBJ2-2
V gene: TRBV4-1
CDR3 DNA: TGCGCCAGCAGCCCCGACAGGGAGGAGGGGTCCGGGGAGCTGTTTTTT
CDR3 protein: CASSPDREEGSGELFF

clone size: -
D gene: TRBD2
J gene: TRBJ2-1
V gene: TRBV24-1
CDR3 DNA: TGTGCCACCAGTGATGGCCTTCCGGGACTAGCGAATGAGCAGTTCTTC
CDR3 protein: CATSDGLPGLANEQFF

clone size: once
D gene: -
J gene: TRBJ1-5
V gene: TRBV18
CDR3 DNA: TGTGCCAGCTCCGAATCAGGGAATCAGCCCCAGCATTTT
CDR3 protein: CASSESGNQPQHF

clone size: -
D gene: TRBD1
J gene: TRBJ1-3
V gene: TRBV12-3/TRBV12-4
CDR3 DNA: TGTGCCAGCAGAACAGGGGTTGGAAACACCATATATTTT
CDR3 protein: CASRTGVGNTIYF

clone size: -
D gene: TRBD1
J gene: TRBJ2-2
V gene: TRBV2
CDR3 DNA: TGTGCCAGCAAGACAGGGGTGGGGACCGGGGAGCTGTTTTTT
CDR3 protein: CASKTGVGTGELFF

clone size: -
D gene: TRBD1
J gene: TRBJ2-1
V gene: TRBV5-1
CDR3 DNA: TGCGCCAGCAGCCCGGGAAGGGACAGGGGATATAATGAGCAGTTCTTC
CDR3 protein: CASSPGRDRGYNEQFF

clone size: few
D gene: -
J gene: TRBJ1-4
V gene: TRBV21-1
CDR3 DNA: TGTGCCAGCAGCGCTCACTCGCCGGGACAGGCTACGGTAACTAATGAAAAACTGTTTTTT
CDR3 protein: CASSAHSPGQATVTNEKLFF

clone size: -
D gene: -
J gene: TRBJ2-3
V gene: TRBV5-1
CDR3 DNA: TGCGCCAGCAGCACGACCCCGCTAGGACTCACAGATACGCAGTATTTT
CDR3 protein: CASSTTPLGLTDTQYF

clone size: -
D gene: -
J gene: TRBJ1-6
V gene: TRBV5-5
CDR3 DNA: TGTGCCAGCAGCCCGACGGGGTCCTATAATTCACCCCTCCACTTT
CDR3 protein: CASSPTGSYNSPLHF

clone size: -
D gene: -
J gene: TRBJ1-2
V gene: TRBV6-5
CDR3 DNA: TGTGCCAGCAGACAGGGTGCCGGGGGCTACACCTTC
CDR3 protein: CASRQGAGGYTF

clone size: -
D gene: -
J gene: TRBJ1-5
V gene: TRBV7-9
CDR3 DNA: TGTGCCAGCAGCTTAGAACCCCGCGGGGGGCGGAGAAGCAATCAGCCCCAGCATTTT
CDR3 protein: CASSLEPRGGRRSNQPQHF

clone size: -
D gene: -
J gene: TRBJ1-4
V gene: TRBV19
CDR3 DNA: TGTGCCAGTAGTACCCCCTTTTTTGCAACTAATGAAAAACTGTTTTTT
CDR3 protein: CASSTPFFATNEKLFF

clone size: -
D gene: -
J gene: TRBJ1-2
V gene: TRBV10-3
CDR3 DNA: TGTGCCATCAGTGAGTTTCAGGACATCCGGAAACGGGGCTACACCTTC
CDR3 protein: CAISEFQDIRKRGYTF

clone size: -
D gene: TRBD2
J gene: TRBJ2-3
V gene: TRBV2
CDR3 DNA: TGTGCCAGCAGTATGCGTCTGAGCGGGGGCCTCACAGATACGCAGTATTTT
CDR3 protein: CASSMRLSGGLTDTQYF

clone size: -
D gene: TRBD2
J gene: TRBJ2-5
V gene: TRBV5-6
CDR3 DNA: TGTGCCAGCAGCCTGACTAGCGGGGGACAAGAGACCCAGTACTTC
CDR3 protein: CASSLTSGGQETQYF

clone size: -
D gene: -
J gene: TRBJ2-1
V gene: TRBV4-2
CDR3 DNA: TGTGCCAGCAGCCAAGGGCGGGGGCCCACTGAGCAGTTCTTC
CDR3 protein: CASSQGRGPTEQFF

clone size: few
D gene: -
J gene: TRBJ1-2
V gene: TRBV27
CDR3 DNA: TGTGCCAGCAGTCAAGACAGGAGGAACTATGGCTACACCTTC
CDR3 protein: CASSQDRRNYGYTF

clone size: -
D gene: TRBD1
J gene: TRBJ1-2
V gene: TRBV11-2
CDR3 DNA: TGTGCCAGCAGCCCCGGGACAGCCTATGGCTACACCTTC
CDR3 protein: CASSPGTAYGYTF

clone size: -
D gene: -
J gene: TRBJ2-5
V gene: TRBV10-3
CDR3 DNA: TGTGCCATCAGTGGACGGGGAGCTCAAGAGACCCAGTACTTC
CDR3 protein: CAISGRGAQETQYF

clone size: -
D gene: -
J gene: TRBJ2-6
V gene: TRBV7-3
CDR3 DNA: TGTGCCAGCAGCTCTAACTCTGGGGCCAACGTCCTGACTTTC
CDR3 protein: CASSSNSGANVLTF

clone size: -
D gene: TRBD2
J gene: TRBJ2-5
V gene: TRBV7-9
CDR3 DNA: TGTGCCAGCATACGGGTAGCGGGGGCCTCAAACCCCAGGACCCAGTACTTC
CDR3 protein: CASIRVAGASNPRTQYF

clone size: -
D gene: TRBD1
J gene: TRBJ1-5
V gene: TRBV4-1
CDR3 DNA: TGCGCCAGCAGCCTCGATCGGACAGGGCCTTATAGCAATCAGCCCCAGCATTTT
CDR3 protein: CASSLDRTGPYSNQPQHF

clone size: -
D gene: TRBD2
J gene: TRBJ2-1
V gene: TRBV2
CDR3 DNA: TGTGCCAGCAGTGGGGTGGCGGGAGAAGGAGGTGAGCAGTTCTTC
CDR3 protein: CASSGVAGEGGEQFF

clone size: -
D gene: TRBD1
J gene: TRBJ1-1
V gene: TRBV19
CDR3 DNA: TGTGCCAGTAGTATAGATCCAGGGGGCAAGGCTGAAGCTTTCTTT
CDR3 protein: CASSIDPGGKAEAFF

clone size: -
D gene: -
J gene: TRBJ2-7
V gene: TRBV6-2/TRBV6-3
CDR3 DNA: TGTGCCAGCAGTTACTCGACCCTCGGGGGGCTCGAGCAGTACTTC
CDR3 protein: CASSYSTLGGLEQYF

clone size: -
D gene: TRBD1
J gene: TRBJ2-2
V gene: TRBV11-3
CDR3 DNA: TGTGCCAGCAGGGACAGGGAGAACACCGGGGAGCTGTTTTTT
CDR3 protein: CASRDRENTGELFF

clone size: -
D gene: TRBD1
J gene: TRBJ2-5
V gene: TRBV5-5
CDR3 DNA: TGTGCCAGCAGCTTGGGTGGGGACAGCCAAGAGACCCAGTACTTC
CDR3 protein: CASSLGGDSQETQYF

clone size: -
D gene: -
J gene: TRBJ2-3
V gene: TRBV7-3
CDR3 DNA: TGTGCCAGCAGCTTAGGACCTCCGGGGGTCGGAGATACGCAGTATTTT
CDR3 protein: CASSLGPPGVGDTQYF

clone size: -
D gene: TRBD2
J gene: TRBJ2-7
V gene: TRBV6-5
CDR3 DNA: TGTGCCAGCAGCTGGGACCTAGCGGGGATCTACGAGCAGTACTTC
CDR3 protein: CASSWDLAGIYEQYF

clone size: -
D gene: TRBD1
J gene: TRBJ2-5
V gene: TRBV10-2
CDR3 DNA: TGCGCCAGCAGTGAGCCGTGGGACAGGCTCCAAGAGACCCAGTACTTC
CDR3 protein: CASSEPWDRLQETQYF